This T cell receptor beta chain came from a study of blood T cell repertoires in COVID-19. Overall study: The United States, Italy and Spain provided the acute and convalescent COVID-19 samples. The cDNA or gDNA used as material had been derived from T cells, B-cell-depleted T cells, or PBMCs.

In the source study's methods: For nucleated cells, counts were estimated from reference gene primer amplification. TCRdb's copy holds only in-frame clones and misses some; the assay was immunoSEQ multiplex PCR. The V and J calls and clone size are taken from that table; D and trimming were inferred from the DNA. The sample holds around 83,000 clones, more than 85% seen once. CDR1 and CDR2 from the germline V gene are SGHAT and FQDESV (reference sequence). J lost 11 bases, V lost 5 bases, and 15 bases had no gene match. This CDR3 has 16 residues. This clone appeared many times. This clonotype was obtained from a man aged 65 to 79 with active or convalescent COVID-19. The chain combines TRBV11-1 with TRBJ2-2; 9 bases line up with TRBD1. The specimen sequenced was peripheral blood. CDR3 sequence reads: CASSTSGTGRGIELFF. The CDR3 nucleotides read TGTGCCAGCAGCACCTCCGGGACAGGGAGGGGGATAGAGCTGTTTTTT.